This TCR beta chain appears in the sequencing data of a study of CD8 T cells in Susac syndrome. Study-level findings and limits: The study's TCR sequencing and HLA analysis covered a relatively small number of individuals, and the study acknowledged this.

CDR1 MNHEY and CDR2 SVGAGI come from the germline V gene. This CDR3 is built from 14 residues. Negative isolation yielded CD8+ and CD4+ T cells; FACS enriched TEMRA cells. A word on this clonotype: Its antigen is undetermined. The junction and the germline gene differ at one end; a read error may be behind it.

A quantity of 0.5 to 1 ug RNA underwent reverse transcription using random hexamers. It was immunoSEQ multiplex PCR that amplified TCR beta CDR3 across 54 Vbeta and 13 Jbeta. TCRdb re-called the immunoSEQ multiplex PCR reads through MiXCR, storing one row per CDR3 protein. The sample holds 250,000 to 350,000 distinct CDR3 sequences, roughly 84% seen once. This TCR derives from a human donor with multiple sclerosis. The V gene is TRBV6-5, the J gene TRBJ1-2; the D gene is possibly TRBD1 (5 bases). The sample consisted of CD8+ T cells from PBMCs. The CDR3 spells CASSYSLGGDGHTF. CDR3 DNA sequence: TGTGCCAGCAGTTACTCACTCGGGGGGGATGGCCACACCTTC.